This T cell receptor (beta chain) was sequenced in a study of T-cell reconstitution after alpha-beta-depleted transplantation in children. In this sample, this clonotype turned up a few times. Library preparation (for TCRbeta) was performed with unique molecular identifiers. TCRdb called the PCR reads again in MiXCR, with one record for every CDR3 protein. The table includes some 350,000 distinct CDR3 sequences, 10% detected once. The CDR3 is 15 residues long. V was cut by 1 base and J by 0 bases, with 9 bases left in between. The chain employs TRBV12-3 or TRBV12-4 and TRBJ1-1; unclear D gene. The sequences come from PBMCs from the stem cell graft donor, collected from the stem cell graft. The clonotype comes from a human donor who donated a stem cell graft to a child with acute lymphoblastic leukemia. Here the CDR3 DNA reads TGTGCCAGCAGTTTAGAGGCAGACATGAACACTGAAGCTTTCTTT. This gives the protein CASSLEADMNTEAFF.